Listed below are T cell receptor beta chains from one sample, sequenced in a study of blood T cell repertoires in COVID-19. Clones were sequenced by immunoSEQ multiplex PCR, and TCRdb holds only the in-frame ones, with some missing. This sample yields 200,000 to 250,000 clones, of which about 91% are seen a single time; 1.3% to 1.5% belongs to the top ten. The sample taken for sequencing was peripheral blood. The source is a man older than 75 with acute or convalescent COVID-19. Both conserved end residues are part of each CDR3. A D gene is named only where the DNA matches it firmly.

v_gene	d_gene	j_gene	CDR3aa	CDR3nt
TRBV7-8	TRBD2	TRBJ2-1	CASSLGLAGVYEQFF	TGTGCCAGCAGCTTGGGACTAGCGGGAGTATATGAGCAGTTCTTC
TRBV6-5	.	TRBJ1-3	CASSRSLLSGNTIYF	TGTGCCAGCAGCCGTAGTTTACTCTCTGGAAACACCATATATTTT
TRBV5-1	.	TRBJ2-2	CASSLTAGMNTGELFF	TGCGCCAGCAGCTTGACGGCGGGAATGAACACCGGGGAGCTGTTTTTT
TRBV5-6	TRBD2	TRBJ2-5	CASSLFGGGRETQYF	TGTGCCAGCAGCTTGTTCGGGGGGGGGCGGGAGACCCAGTACTTC
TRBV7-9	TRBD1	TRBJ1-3	CASTLTGDSGNTIYF	TGTGCCAGCACCTTGACAGGGGATTCTGGAAACACCATATATTTT
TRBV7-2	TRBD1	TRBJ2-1	CASSPRGTGRYNEQFF	TGTGCCAGCAGCCCACGAGGGACAGGCAGGTACAATGAGCAGTTCTTC
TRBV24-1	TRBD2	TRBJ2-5	CATSDSRTSGRRLETQYF	TGTGCCACCAGTGATTCAAGGACTAGCGGGAGAAGGTTAGAGACCCAGTACTTC
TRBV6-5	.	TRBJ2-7	CASSRQVRNYEQYF	TGTGCCAGCAGTCGACAGGTCCGGAACTACGAGCAGTACTTC
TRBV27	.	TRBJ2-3	CASSPTADTQYF	TGTGCCAGCAGTCCTACAGCAGATACGCAGTATTTT
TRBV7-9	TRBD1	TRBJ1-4	CASSPGTAFNEKLFF	TGTGCCAGCAGCCCAGGGACAGCCTTTAATGAAAAACTGTTTTTT
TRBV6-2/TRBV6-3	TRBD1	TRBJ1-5	CASRPTGGDQPQHF	TGTGCCAGCAGGCCTACAGGGGGCGATCAGCCCCAGCATTTT
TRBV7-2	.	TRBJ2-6	CASSLSRAGANVLTF	TGTGCCAGCAGCTTAAGCAGGGCTGGGGCCAACGTCCTGACTTTC
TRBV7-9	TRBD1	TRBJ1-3	CASSPPGQSSGNTIYF	TGTGCCAGCAGCCCACCGGGACAGAGCTCTGGAAACACCATATATTTT
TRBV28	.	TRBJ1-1	CASSTTGPNTEAFF	TGTGCCAGCAGTACCACAGGGCCGAACACTGAAGCTTTCTTT